The clone carrying this TCR beta chain was observed a few times. The antigen is not known. CD45RO/CCR7/CD25/CD127/CD95/CD27 separated CD4+ naive, central memory, regulatory and stem cell-like memory cells by sorting. The CDR3 is made up of 13 amino acids. Germline V CDR1 and CDR2: LGHNT, FRNRAP. Trimming left V 6 bases short and J 0 bases short, with 6 bases between. These data are taken from a study of beta chain features in type 1 diabetes. The investigators reverse transcribed all of the isolated RNA, so they sequenced expressed TCRB transcripts. Repertoires were generated with immunoSEQ multiplex PCR, while TCRdb's copy carries only in-frame clones and drops some. The data hold 140,000 or so clones, with about 13% observed a single time. Study-level results: Patients with type 1 diabetes carried fewer insertions and had more deletions at their VDJ junctions. Among all four CD4+ subsets, Type 1 diabetes patients had TCRB CDR3s that were moderately but significantly shorter. PCR might pick shorter templates more often, in the same way for patients and controls. Possibly, sequencing cDNA over-represented cells that had high TCR expression levels.

The chain joins TRBV12-5 to TRBJ2-1, with D possibly matching TRBD2 (5 bases). Sequencing input: central memory CD4+ T cells from blood. The sequence was obtained from a young man with type 1 diabetes. The CDR3 is CASGRDSYNEQFF. DNA of the CDR3: TGTGCTAGTGGCCGGGACTCCTACAATGAGCAGTTCTTC. Full variable domain (remainder filled in from reference TRBV12-5 and TRBJ2-1): DARVTQTPRHKVTEMGQEVTMRCQPILGHNTVFWYRQTMMQGLELLAYFRNRAPLDDSGMPKDRFSAEMPDATLATLKIQPSEPRDSAVYFCASGRDSYNEQFFGPGTRLTVL.